Sequencing of this TCR beta chain was carried out in a study of T cells after yellow fever vaccination. CDR1 is MNHEY and CDR2 is SVGEGT in the germline V gene. Trimming removed 7 bases from V and 0 bases from J, with 13 bases in between. The CDR3 totals 14 residues. Via MiXCR, TCRdb re-called the 5' RACE reads, giving one row per CDR3 protein. The sample lists 300,000 to 400,000 distinct CDR3 sequences, under 7.5% seen once, with approximately 16% in the top ten. This chain joins TRBV6-2 or TRBV6-3 and TRBJ2-7, with D tentatively TRBD1 (6 bases). The sequences come from PBMCs, collected 5 days after the yellow fever booster vaccination. This receptor was taken from a man aged 30 to 45 who received the YFV17D yellow fever vaccine. CDR3 in amino acids: CASKNTGSSYEQYF. The CDR3 DNA reads as TGTGCCAGCAAGAACACAGGGAGCTCCTACGAGCAGTACTTC.